This T cell receptor beta chain is from a study of T cells in Graves' hyperthyroidism and ophthalmopathy. Germline assignment: CDR1 SGHTA and CDR2 FQGNSA. V shed 1 base and J shed 6 bases, with 9 bases lying between them. This CDR3 is 14 amino acids long. What was amplified from RNA transcripts were TCR beta CDR3 regions. The study used the HTBI primer set for a first-round RT-PCR of the TCR CDR3. Using its own MiXCR run on the multiplex PCR reads, TCRdb lists one record per CDR3 protein. Of 450,000 to 700,000 distinct CDR3 sequences listed, about 45% are singletons. Notes on the study in general: A model of 13 V-J features distinguished ophthalmopathy from stable hyperthyroidism. Blood also contained most expanded thyroid clonotypes above 0.001.

This clonotype was seen many times. Its antigen is unknown. Exclusion of a patient resulted from uncontrolled infection, other autoimmune disease, pregnancy or lactation. Each diagnosis drew on symptoms, thyroxine, TRAb, thyroid ultrasound and orbital computed tomography findings. The receptor comes from an adult woman with Graves' disease, either hyperthyroidism or ophthalmopathy (not recorded which). Sequences were obtained from peripheral blood or thyroid tissue (not recorded which). This chain links TRBV7-2 with TRBJ2-2, with a possible D match to TRBD2 (6 bases). This CDR3 reads CASSLVAGPGELFF. The DNA of the CDR3 is TGTGCCAGCAGCTTAGTCGCGGGGCCCGGGGAGCTGTTTTTT.